Shown below are 10 T cell receptor beta chains from a single sample sequenced in a study of blood T cell repertoires in COVID-19. Measured with immunoSEQ multiplex PCR; TCRdb has only the in-frame clones, and not every one. In the table there are about 140,000 clones, about 86% of which are singletons. Input material: peripheral blood. These receptors originate from a woman aged 55-69 years with acute or convalescent COVID-19.

This clone appeared once. The rearrangement links TRBV19 to TRBJ1-5; D is ambiguous. V lost 3 bases, J lost 3 bases, and 9 bases lay in between. The V gene's germline CDR1 is LNHDA and CDR2 SQIVND (reference sequence). The CDR3 loop spans 14 amino acids. Here the CDR3 reads CASSITRPNQPQHF. The CDR3 DNA reads as TGTGCCAGTAGTATTACGCGGCCCAATCAGCCCCAGCATTTT.

The DNA of the CDR3 is TGTGCCAGCAGCTTGAGGACAGCTGTAAATTCACCCCTCCACTTT. Protein product: CASSLRTAVNSPLHF. The chain combines TRBV11-3 with TRBJ1-6; tentative D call: TRBD1 (6 bases). This CDR3 contains 15 residues. The germline gives CDR1 SGHNT, CDR2 YENEEA. V lost 3 bases and J lost 7, with 13 bases in between.

The V gene is TRBV5-1, the J gene TRBJ2-6, with 10 bases identical to TRBD2. Per germline, CDR1 SGHRS and CDR2 YFSETQ. V was pared by 0 bases and J by 0 bases, with 9 bases of the junction left unmatched. This CDR3 comprises 20 residues. Here the CDR3 DNA reads TGCGCCAGCAGCTTGGTGCCTAGCGGGGGCCTAAGCTCTGGGGCCAACGTCCTGACTTTC. Translating gives CASSLVPSGGLSSGANVLTF.

The chain recombines TRBV27 with TRBJ1-5; no clear D. Germline V gene lookup returns CDR1 MNHEY and CDR2 SMNVEV (reference sequence). The CDR3 is made up of 13 amino acids. Trimming left V 6 bases short and J 6 bases short, with 12 bases between. The CDR3 is CASRRRAGQPQHF. CDR3 coding DNA: TGTGCCAGCAGAAGACGCGCAGGTCAGCCCCAGCATTTT.

This sequence joins TRBV9 and TRBJ1-2; 10 bases match TRBD1. V lost 3 bases to trimming and J lost 7 bases; unmatched junction nucleotides: 15. The germline gives CDR1 SGDLS, CDR2 YYNGEE. The CDR3 loop spans 17 amino acids. The CDR3 loop is CASSEPFPGQGLSGYTF. CDR3 sequence (DNA): TGTGCCAGCAGCGAGCCCTTCCCGGGACAGGGGTTGAGTGGCTACACCTTC.

The CDR3 sequence: CASESFKQGTNYGYTF. The DNA for the CDR3 is TGTGCCAGCGAAAGCTTTAAACAGGGAACTAACTATGGCTACACCTTC. V and J are TRBV7-9 and TRBJ1-2, with a weak D call TRBD1 (6 bases). V lost 8 bases to trimming and J lost 0 bases, with 19 bases between them. The V gene's germline CDR1 is SEHNR and CDR2 FQNEAQ (reference sequence). The CDR3 is made up of 16 amino acids.

The V gene is TRBV4-3, the J gene TRBJ2-7; the match to TRBD1 covers 11 bases. CDR1 and CDR2 from the germline V gene are LGHNA and YSLEER. This CDR3 has 14 residues. J gave up 4 bases and V 4 bases, and 3 bases lay outside the gene matches. The CDR3 DNA follows: TGCGCCAGCAGCCCTGGGACAGGGGGTTACGAGCAGTACTTC. This codes for CASSPGTGGYEQYF.

The CDR3 reads CASSYSTSGGSNEQFF. In nucleotides, the CDR3 is TGTGCCAGCAGTTACTCAACTAGCGGGGGGTCCAATGAGCAGTTCTTC. J is TRBJ2-1 and V is TRBV6-5; 12 bases are shared with TRBD2. Trimming at V came to 0 bases and at J to 6 bases, leaving 3 bases not matched to a gene. This CDR3 spans 16 amino acids. CDR1 is MNHEY, CDR2 SVGAGI, per germline.

V usage is TRBV7-9 and J usage is TRBJ2-4, with no clear D. Per the germline V gene, CDR1 is SEHNR and CDR2 is FQNEAQ (reference sequence). V lost 2 bases, J lost 1 base, and 9 bases lay in between. This CDR3 region has 15 residues. CDR3 loop: CASSLRNSAKNIQYF. CDR3 DNA sequence: TGTGCCAGCAGCTTACGGAACAGTGCCAAAAACATTCAGTACTTC. Drawing the rest from reference TRBV7-9 and TRBJ2-4, the complete variable domain is DTGVSQNPRHKITKRGQNVTFRCDPISEHNRLYWYRQTLGQGPEFLTYFQNEAQLEKSRLLSDRFSAERPKGSFSTLEIQRTEQGDSAMYLCASSLRNSAKNIQYFGAGTRLSVL.

The chain links TRBV5-6 to TRBJ2-2; D is unresolved. Germline loops: CDR1 SGHDT, CDR2 YYEEEE. The V end lost 6 bases, the J end lost 1 base, and 16 bases lay between the germline ends. The CDR3 is 16 amino acids. CDR3 residues: CASTPLSHGNTGELFF. DNA for the CDR3: TGTGCCAGCACCCCGTTGAGTCATGGGAACACCGGGGAGCTGTTTTTT.